This section outlines one T cell receptor beta chain sequence together with its context. Its antigen is undetermined. Sequencing used immunoSEQ multiplex PCR; TCRdb keeps in-frame clones, though not all of them. The data hold some 19,000 clones, with roughly 69% observed a single time. V was pared by 1 base and J by 7 bases, with 13 bases between. The CDR3 is made up of 14 amino acids. Germline-derived CDR1 and CDR2 are SGHNT and YENEEA. Before sequencing, viral peptide pools were used by the ViraFEST assay to expand antigen-specific CD4+ T cells. Following 10 days of culture, CD4+ T cells were isolated. Documented for the person is a PCR-confirmed SARS-CoV-2 infection occurring between March and December 2020. For each well, 1.5 million to 2 million PBMC were cultured with 8 to 10 IU/ml IL-2 and 9 to 10 ug/ml peptides. These data come from a study of vaccination effects on CD4 cells after COVID-19. At the level of the study: A couple of convalescent patients each provided a sample, at 16 days and at one week before vaccination. Overall study results and limits: Both infection-induced and vaccine-induced clones contracted markedly at late post-vaccination timepoints.

Sequencing used CD4+ T cells from PBMCs cultured with a peptide pool, obtained before COVID-19 vaccination. The TCR comes from a human donor who had a prior SARS-CoV-2 infection. The chain is built from TRBV11-3 and TRBJ1-1; TRBD1 might be the D (6 bases). The CDR3 region is CASSLGGAQGEAFF. The DNA for the CDR3 is TGTGCCAGCAGCTTAGGGGGAGCACAGGGTGAAGCTTTCTTT.